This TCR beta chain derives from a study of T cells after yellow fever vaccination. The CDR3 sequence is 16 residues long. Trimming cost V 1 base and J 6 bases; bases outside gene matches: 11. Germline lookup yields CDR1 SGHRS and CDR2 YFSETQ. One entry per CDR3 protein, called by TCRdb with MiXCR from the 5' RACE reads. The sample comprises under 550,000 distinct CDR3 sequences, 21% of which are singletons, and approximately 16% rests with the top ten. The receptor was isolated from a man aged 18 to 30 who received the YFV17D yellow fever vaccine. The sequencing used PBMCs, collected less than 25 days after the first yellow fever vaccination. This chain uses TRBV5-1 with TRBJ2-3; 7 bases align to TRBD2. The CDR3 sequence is CASSLSFSGGSDTQYF. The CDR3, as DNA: TGCGCCAGCAGCTTGTCTTTTTCCGGGGGGTCGGATACGCAGTATTTT.